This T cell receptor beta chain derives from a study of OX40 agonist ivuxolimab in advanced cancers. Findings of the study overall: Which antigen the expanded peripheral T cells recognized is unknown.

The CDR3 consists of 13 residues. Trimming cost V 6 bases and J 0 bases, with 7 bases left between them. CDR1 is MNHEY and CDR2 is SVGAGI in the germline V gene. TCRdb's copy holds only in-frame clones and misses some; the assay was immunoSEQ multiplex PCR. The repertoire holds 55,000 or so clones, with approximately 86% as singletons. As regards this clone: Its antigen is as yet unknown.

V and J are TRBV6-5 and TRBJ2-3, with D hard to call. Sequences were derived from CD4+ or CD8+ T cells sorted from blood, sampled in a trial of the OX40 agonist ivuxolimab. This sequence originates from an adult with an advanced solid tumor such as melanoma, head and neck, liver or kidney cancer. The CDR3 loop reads CASRGRSTDTQYF. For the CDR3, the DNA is TGTGCCAGCAGGGGTCGAAGCACAGATACGCAGTATTTT.